Following are 2 T cell receptor beta chains from one sample sequenced in a study of metastatic and nonmetastatic thyroid tumors. Patients were all untreated before their thyroid surgery. TCRdb re-analyzed the PCR reads using MiXCR. Of roughly 36,000 clones listed, about a tenth are singletons. Sequenced: blood. The receptor set was obtained from a female donor with papillary thyroid cancer or a benign thyroid nodule (not recorded which). Some clones in this sample may be carry-over from other donors' samples.

This clone was detected ten times or more. V gene TRBV19 combines with J gene TRBJ2-7, with 8 nucleotides matching TRBD1. Germline CDR1 LNHDA, CDR2 SQIVND (reference sequence). CDR3 length equals 13 residues. Trimming took 8 bases from V and 3 from J; bases not matched to a gene: 6. The CDR3 DNA reads as TGTGCCAGTGAAAGGACAGGGAGCTACGAGCAGTACTTC. Its translation: CASERTGSYEQYF.

There are many counts of this clone. This rearrangement joins TRBV12-3 or TRBV12-4 to TRBJ1-4; 9 nucleotides align to TRBD1. The CDR3 spans 15 residues. V shed 5 bases and J 8 bases; nucleotides not matched to a gene: 9. The CDR3 DNA reads as TGTGCCAGCAGTCCCGGGACAGGGCCGCTAGAAAAACTGTTTTTT. Its protein product is CASSPGTGPLEKLFF.